This entry lists 23 T cell receptor beta chains sequenced from one sample in a study of blood T cell repertoires in COVID-19. Assay: immunoSEQ multiplex PCR; the TCRdb copy retains only in-frame clones and omits some. The repertoire holds 56,000 or so clones, with roughly 80% as singletons. Specimen: peripheral blood. These TCRs come from an elderly woman with acute or convalescent COVID-19.

The chain carries TRBV29-1 and TRBJ2-1, with D possibly matching TRBD2 (6 bases). This CDR3 region has 12 residues. V shed 8 bases and J shed 6 bases, with 14 bases lying between them. Per germline, CDR1 SQVTM and CDR2 ANQGSEA. CDR3 DNA: TGCAGCTCCTGGGACTCAATCAATGAGCAGTTCTTC. Translation gives CSSWDSINEQFF.

V usage is TRBV7-9 and J usage is TRBJ1-3, with a tentative D call TRBD1 (6 bases). V lost 6 bases to trimming and J lost 1 base, with 16 bases between them. Germline values: CDR1 SEHNR, CDR2 FQNEAQ (reference sequence). This CDR3 spans 16 amino acids. CDR3 residues: CASRHLRGGSGNTIYF. The CDR3 DNA reads as TGTGCCAGCAGGCATCTTAGGGGGGGATCTGGAAACACCATATATTTT.

The V gene is TRBV5-6, the J gene TRBJ2-7; 7 nucleotides line up with TRBD1. Germline CDR1 and CDR2: SGHDT and YYEEEE. V gave up 4 bases and J gave up 4 bases; unmatched junction bases: 2. This CDR3 contains 12 residues. DNA of the CDR3: TGTGCCAGCAGCACGACAGGGTACGAGCAGTACTTC. Translated, it gives CASSTTGYEQYF.

The chain carries TRBV30 and TRBJ1-1, with 9 bases matching TRBD1. The CDR3 has 16 residues. Per the germline V gene, CDR1 is GTSNPN and CDR2 is SVGIG (reference sequence). J gave up 0 bases and V 5 bases, and 10 bases lay outside the gene matches. The CDR3 region is CAWVTGTGLVNTEAFF. CDR3 DNA: TGTGCCTGGGTAACCGGGACAGGGCTCGTGAACACTGAAGCTTTCTTT.

The chain links TRBV5-5 to TRBJ2-3, with 9 bases identical to TRBD1. V shed 2 bases and J 3 bases; nucleotides not matched to a gene: 4. This CDR3 is 15 amino acids long. Germline CDR1 reads SGHKS; CDR2 reads YYEKEE (reference sequence). The CDR3 nucleotides read TGTGCCAGCAGCTTAGGGACAGGGCCTACAGATACGCAGTATTTT. Protein product: CASSLGTGPTDTQYF.

J is TRBJ2-5 and V is TRBV5-4; 8 bases fit TRBD1. Per germline, CDR1 SGHNT and CDR2 YYREEE (reference sequence). Trimming removed 3 bases from V and 1 base from J; junction bases left unmatched: 8. The CDR3 consists of 16 residues. The CDR3 sequence is CASSSRRGTGQETQYF. The CDR3 region has the DNA TGTGCCAGCAGCTCCCGACGGGGGACAGGCCAAGAGACCCAGTACTTC.

The CDR3 DNA reads TGTGCCAGTAGTCCCTCTTGGACAGGGAAGGAGACCCAGTACTTC. It is translated as CASSPSWTGKETQYF. The rearrangement joins TRBV19 to TRBJ2-5, with TRBD1 identical over 8 bases. CDR1 and CDR2 (germline): LNHDA, SQIVND (reference sequence). With 5 bases clipped from V and 5 bases from J, the junction kept 10 bases outside the gene matches. The CDR3 totals 15 residues.

This clone came up once. The V and J genes are TRBV4-1 and TRBJ1-2; 11 bases match TRBD1. Germline V gives CDR1 MGHRA, CDR2 YSYEKL. The CDR3 sequence is 17 residues long. Trimming cost V 8 bases and J 3 bases; bases outside gene matches: 14. As DNA, the CDR3 is TGCGCCAGCCGACCTCGGGGGACAGGGGGGGAGTACTATGGCTACACCTTC. It is translated as CASRPRGTGGEYYGYTF.

The V call is TRBV7-9, the J call TRBJ2-1; tentative D call: TRBD1 (5 bases). The germline gives CDR1 SEHNR, CDR2 FQNEAQ (reference sequence). The CDR3 has 19 residues. The V end was cut by 1 base, the J end by 2 bases, with 21 bases between. For the CDR3, the DNA is TGTGCCAGCAGCTTAGTAGGGGCAGGGAATTCTCGGACCTACAATGAGCAGTTCTTC. Its protein product is CASSLVGAGNSRTYNEQFF.

There are a few counts of this clone. The chain combines TRBV2 with TRBJ1-2; TRBD1 might be the D (6 bases). The germline V and J ends were trimmed by 6 bases and 8 bases, with 19 bases remaining between them. Germline CDR1 SNHLY, CDR2 FYNNEI. CDR3 size: 14 residues. The CDR3 loop is CASRKDSSPPGYTF. CDR3 nucleotides: TGTGCCAGCAGGAAGGACAGTTCGCCGCCCGGCTACACCTTC.

This chain connects TRBV27 to TRBJ1-1, with D maybe TRBD1 (6 bases). The CDR3 has 15 residues. Germline V gene data show CDR1 as MNHEY and CDR2 as SMNVEV (reference sequence). V was clipped by 0 bases and J by 0 bases, with 8 bases between them. The CDR3 protein is CASSLSTGMNTEAFF. In DNA form, the CDR3 reads TGTGCCAGCAGTTTATCGACAGGAATGAACACTGAAGCTTTCTTT.

J is TRBJ2-7 and V is TRBV20-1; TRBD2 matches 8 bases. V shed 3 bases, J shed 6 bases, and the junction held 13 bases outside the gene matches. This CDR3 comprises 15 residues. From germline, CDR1 is DFQATT and CDR2 SNEGSKA (reference sequence). The CDR3 coding sequence is TGCAGTGCTAGTGTCAGCGGGGGACCGCGGGTCGAGCAGTACTTC. It yields the protein CSASVSGGPRVEQYF.

The chain joins TRBV6-5 to TRBJ2-6; TRBD1 is a possible D gene (6 bases). The CDR3 spans 15 residues. V was trimmed by 6 bases and J by 4 bases, leaving 13 bases between them. CDR1 is MNHEY and CDR2 is SVGAGI in the germline V gene. DNA for the CDR3: TGTGCCAGCAGCACAGGGTCTGTGGGGGCCAACGTCCTGACTTTC. As protein: CASSTGSVGANVLTF.

The chain employs TRBV19 and TRBJ2-1; TRBD2 aligns across 7 bases. V gave up 7 bases and J gave up 0 bases; unmatched junction bases: 6. Germline-derived CDR1 and CDR2 are LNHDA and SQIVND (reference sequence). CDR3 length: 15 amino acids. DNA of the CDR3: TGTGCCAGTACCCCAAGCGGGGACTCCTACAATGAGCAGTTCTTC. Translation gives CASTPSGDSYNEQFF. Supplemented by reference TRBV19 and TRBJ2-1, the full variable domain reads DGGITQSPKYLFRKEGQNVTLSCEQNLNHDAMYWYRQDPGQGLRLIYYSQIVNDFQKGDIAEGYSVSREKKESFPLTVTSAQKNPTAFYLCASTPSGDSYNEQFFGPGTRLTVL.

Turning to this clone: This same CDR3 is encoded by further DNA sequences in the sample. J is TRBJ1-6 and V is TRBV27; the D gene is possibly TRBD1 (5 bases). The V end was cut by 2 bases, the J end by 0 bases, with 5 bases between. This CDR3 has 15 amino acids. Germline V gene data show CDR1 as MNHEY and CDR2 as SMNVEV (reference sequence). The CDR3, as DNA: TGTGCCAGCAGTTTAAGGGGCTCCTATAATTCACCCCTCCACTTT. This encodes CASSLRGSYNSPLHF.

The chain carries TRBV19 and TRBJ1-5; 7 positions match TRBD1. Trimming took 5 bases from V and 0 from J; bases not matched to a gene: 10. The germline CDR1 and CDR2 sequences are LNHDA and SQIVND (reference sequence). The CDR3 consists of 17 residues. CDR3 sequence: CASSSPGGQYSNQPQHF. CDR3 coding DNA: TGTGCCAGTAGTTCCCCCGGGGGACAGTATAGCAATCAGCCCCAGCATTTT.

V gene TRBV10-2 combines with J gene TRBJ1-5; possibly TRBD1 for D (5 bases). V lost 4 bases and J lost 5, with 12 bases in between. Looked up from germline, CDR1 is WSHSY and CDR2 is SAAADI. There are 14 residues in the CDR3. The CDR3 here is CASSVSSRDQPQHF. Written as DNA, the CDR3 is TGCGCCAGCAGTGTTTCCTCCAGGGATCAGCCCCAGCATTTT.

This sequence joins TRBV5-1 and TRBJ1-2; D is possibly TRBD1 (6 bases). CDR3 length equals 16 residues. With 0 bases removed from V and 7 bases from J, the gap between germline ends came to 19 bases. CDR1 and CDR2 (germline): SGHRS, YFSETQ. In DNA form, the CDR3 reads TGCGCCAGCAGCTTGGGGACAGAAGTAACGACAATTGGCTACACCTTC. This gives the protein CASSLGTEVTTIGYTF.

The gene calls are TRBV3-1 (or the pseudogene TRBV3-2) and TRBJ1-2; D may be TRBD1 (5 bases). V was shortened by 0 bases and J by 3 bases, with 11 bases between the two germline ends. Germline-derived CDR1 and CDR2 are LGHDT and YNNKEL (reference sequence). The CDR3 is 15 residues long. This chain's CDR3 is CASSQDRGTYYGYTF. DNA for the CDR3: TGTGCCAGCAGCCAAGATCGAGGGACTTACTATGGCTACACCTTC.

This clone was seen more than once but under ten times. This specimen includes other DNA sequences encoding the same CDR3. V usage is TRBV29-1 and J usage is TRBJ2-6, with D hard to call. V was trimmed by 6 bases and J by 1 base, leaving 4 bases between them. Germline loops: CDR1 SQVTM, CDR2 ANQGSEA. The CDR3 is made up of 12 amino acids. CDR3 amino acids: CSVQSGANVLTF. The CDR3, as DNA: TGCAGCGTCCAATCTGGGGCCAACGTCCTGACTTTC.

This clone has just a few counts. This sequence joins TRBV15 and TRBJ1-4; D not resolved. Germline V gene data show CDR1 as LNHNV and CDR2 as YYDKDF (reference sequence). The CDR3 spans 16 residues. The germline V and J ends were trimmed by 1 base and 0 bases, with 9 bases remaining between them. The DNA for the CDR3 is TGTGCCACCAGCAGAGGAGCTCGAGCAACTAATGAAAAACTGTTTTTT. Protein sequence: CATSRGARATNEKLFF. Variable domain in full (rest from reference TRBV15 and TRBJ1-4): DAMVIQNPRYQVTQFGKPVTLSCSQTLNHNVMYWYQQKSSQAPKLLFHYYDKDFNNEADTPDNFQSRRPNTSFCFLDIRSPGLGDTAMYLCATSRGARATNEKLFFGSGTQLSVL.

This chain links TRBV7-2 with TRBJ2-1, with TRBD2 identical over 7 bases. Germline-derived CDR1 and CDR2 are SGHTA and FQGNSA. The V gene end was trimmed by 5 bases and the J gene end by 0 bases; junction bases not matched to a gene: 4. This CDR3 has 15 amino acids. CDR3 nucleotides: TGTGCCAGCAGCCCTAGCGGAAGCTCCTACAATGAGCAGTTCTTC. Protein product: CASSPSGSSYNEQFF.

The chain has TRBV11-3 and TRBJ2-1, with D perhaps TRBD1 (5 bases). This CDR3 is built from 11 residues. Trimming cost V 3 bases and J 12 bases, with 9 bases left between them. Germline V gives CDR1 SGHNT, CDR2 YENEEA. DNA for the CDR3: TGTGCCAGCAGCTTGGAGACAGTGCAGTTCTTC. Protein: CASSLETVQFF.